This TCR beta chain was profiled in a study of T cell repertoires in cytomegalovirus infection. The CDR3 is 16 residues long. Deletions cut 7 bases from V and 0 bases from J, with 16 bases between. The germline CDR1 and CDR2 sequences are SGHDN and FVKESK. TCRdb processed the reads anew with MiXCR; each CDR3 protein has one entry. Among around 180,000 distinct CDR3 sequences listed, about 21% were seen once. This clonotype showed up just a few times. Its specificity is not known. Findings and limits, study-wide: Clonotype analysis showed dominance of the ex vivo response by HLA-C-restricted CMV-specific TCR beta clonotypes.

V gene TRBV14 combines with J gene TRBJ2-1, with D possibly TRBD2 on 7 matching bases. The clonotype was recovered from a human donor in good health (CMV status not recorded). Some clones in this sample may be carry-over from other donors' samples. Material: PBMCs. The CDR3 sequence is CASTQTGGPSYNEQFF. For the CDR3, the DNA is TGTGCCAGCACGCAGACGGGGGGCCCCTCCTACAATGAGCAGTTCTTC.